This TCR beta chain was captured in a study of T cell changes during pregnancy in multiple sclerosis. Produced via immunoSEQ multiplex PCR; TCRdb's table is partial and in-frame only. The sample holds about 36,000 clones, 75% to 90% seen once. The trim removed 4 bases at V and 5 bases at J, leaving 11 bases unmatched. This CDR3 is built from 15 residues. Germline CDR1 is SGDLS and CDR2 is YYNGEE. The rearrangement joins TRBV9 to TRBJ1-1; 7 bases align to TRBD1. The TCR comes from a female donor with multiple sclerosis, enrolled in a pregnancy study. Material: CD8+ T cells from peripheral blood mononuclear cells, obtained in the third trimester of pregnancy. The CDR3 region is CASSPKQGSGTEAFF. CDR3 coding DNA: TGTGCCAGCAGCCCCAAACAGGGGTCCGGAACTGAAGCTTTCTTT.